Sequencing of this T cell receptor beta chain was carried out in a study of a mutant IDH1 vaccine in newly diagnosed glioma. Study summary: The study started vaccination 4-6 weeks after radiotherapy alone, or with temozolomide cycles. Treated patients had a mean age of roughly 39 years and a roughly 60% male, approximately 38% female split.

Sequenced by immunoSEQ multiplex PCR; TCRdb stores in-frame clones only, minus some. The sample shows 35,000 to 40,000 clones, 65% to 85% of them seen only once. Indicated time point: week 47, end of study. All doses held 300 ug of mutant IDH1 20-mer peptide, with topical imiquimod. Patients came in for eight vaccinations, in weeks 1, 3, 5, 7, 11, 15, 19 and 23. Notes on this clone: Its antigen is not known.

After removal of 3 bases from V and 6 bases from J, the junction contained 6 bases not matched to a gene. CDR3 length: 15 amino acids. Germline V lookup: CDR1 SGHVS, CDR2 FNYEAQ. The V and J genes are TRBV7-6 and TRBJ2-3, with 10 bases that match TRBD1. The sequence derives from a middle-aged man with glioma. Here the sequenced sample was PBMCs, taken from a glioma patient whose treatment included an IDH1 peptide vaccine. The CDR3 DNA reads TGTGCCAGCAGCTTCGGGACAGGGGAGACCGATACGCAGTATTTT. Amino acid sequence: CASSFGTGETDTQYF.